A selection of T cell receptor beta chains follows, all from one sample in a study of T-cell reconstitution after alpha-beta-depleted transplantation in children. TCRdb passed the PCR reads through MiXCR, listing each CDR3 protein once. This sample has around 370,000 distinct CDR3 sequences; around 10% occur once, and the top ten carry 2% to 3%. The material sequenced was PBMCs from the stem cell graft donor, taken from the stem cell graft. These receptors originate from a human donor who donated a stem cell graft to a child with acute lymphoblastic leukemia. Each CDR3 is given without its conserved first and last residue. Fields, in order: V gene, J gene, CDR3 protein.

>TRBV4-2|TRBJ1-2
ASSQGGINYGYT
>TRBV30|TRBJ2-5
AWSDLGETQY
>TRBV11-1|TRBJ2-5
ASSLLGTEETQY
>TRBV20-1|TRBJ2-2
SARPSSDRGVTGELF
>TRBV7-9|TRBJ2-1
ASSRTSGRYNEQF
>TRBV7-2|TRBJ1-1
ASSLEGQGTEAF
>TRBV12-3/TRBV12-4|TRBJ2-5
ASSSTGGARETQY
>TRBV5-1|TRBJ2-1
ASSFRGQVVSYNEQF
>TRBV5-1|TRBJ2-2
ASSSNRGPGELF
>TRBV6-1|TRBJ2-5
ASSETTGTGGSQETQY
>TRBV27|TRBJ2-7
ASSHGDPGQTYEQY
>TRBV7-9|TRBJ1-3
AILDRTSGNTIY
>TRBV9|TRBJ2-2
ASSLWRQGAANTGELF
>TRBV6-2/TRBV6-3|TRBJ2-1
ASRLLASPTYNEQF
>TRBV5-1|TRBJ2-7
ASSFRAGMSYEQY
>TRBV20-1|TRBJ2-1
SARPNNEQF
>TRBV4-2|TRBJ2-5
ASSPRGSGSETQY
>TRBV29-1|TRBJ2-5
SVDGQHHRETQY
>TRBV21-1|TRBJ2-7
ASNLSGIQSPSYEQY
>TRBV9|TRBJ2-7
ASSVGVDSEQY
>TRBV12-3/TRBV12-4|TRBJ2-7
ASSLTYEQY
>TRBV10-3|TRBJ2-7
AISGSESSYEQY
>TRBV29-1|TRBJ2-1
SVQGGSHHEQF
>TRBV20-1|TRBJ2-3
SATRGRLDTQY
>TRBV27|TRBJ1-1
ASSLSQGRTEAF
>TRBV12-3/TRBV12-4|TRBJ1-4
ASSLGRHEKLF
>TRBV29-1|TRBJ2-5
SVEWGSGETQY
>TRBV5-1|TRBJ2-6
ASSSGQGAWVANGLT
>TRBV10-3|TRBJ2-1
AISGGTSGSSYNEQF
>TRBV7-9|TRBJ2-1
ASSPGTSEQF
>TRBV12-3/TRBV12-4|TRBJ2-7
ASSYSNRGLEQY
>TRBV5-1|TRBJ2-2
ASRGTNTGELF
>TRBV6-1|TRBJ2-7
ASKLAGDYEQY
>TRBV20-1|TRBJ2-7
SAREGWDSPYEQY
>TRBV4-2|TRBJ2-7
ASSQGGVYYEQY